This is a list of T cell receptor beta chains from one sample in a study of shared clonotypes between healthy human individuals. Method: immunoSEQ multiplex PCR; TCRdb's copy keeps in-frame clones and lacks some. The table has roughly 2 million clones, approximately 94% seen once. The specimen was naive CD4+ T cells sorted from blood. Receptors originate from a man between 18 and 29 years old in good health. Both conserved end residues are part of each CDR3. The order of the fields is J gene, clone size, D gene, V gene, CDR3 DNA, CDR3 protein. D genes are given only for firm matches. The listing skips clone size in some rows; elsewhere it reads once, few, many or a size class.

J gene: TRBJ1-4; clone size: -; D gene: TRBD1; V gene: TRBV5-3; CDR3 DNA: TGTGCCAGAAGCTTGGACAGGGGAAGGGGAACTAATGAAAAACTGTTTTTT; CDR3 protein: CARSLDRGRGTNEKLFF
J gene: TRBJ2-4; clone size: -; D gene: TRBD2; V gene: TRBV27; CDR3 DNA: TGTGCCAGCAGTTTGTTAGGGAGGGAAAACATTCAGTACTTC; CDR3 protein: CASSLLGRENIQYF
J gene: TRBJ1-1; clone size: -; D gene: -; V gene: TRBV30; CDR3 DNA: TGTGCCTGGAGAGTGGGGCCGGGGAACACTGAAGCTTTCTTT; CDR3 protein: CAWRVGPGNTEAFF
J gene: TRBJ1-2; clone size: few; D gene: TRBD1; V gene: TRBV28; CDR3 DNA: TGTGCCAGCAGAGCCCCCGGGACAGTGAGCTATGGCTACACCTTC; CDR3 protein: CASRAPGTVSYGYTF
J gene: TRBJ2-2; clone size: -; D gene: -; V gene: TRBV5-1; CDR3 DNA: TGCGCCAGCAGCTTGCGAGAGTTAATAATAGGCGGGGAGCTGTTTTTT; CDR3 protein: CASSLRELIIGGELFF
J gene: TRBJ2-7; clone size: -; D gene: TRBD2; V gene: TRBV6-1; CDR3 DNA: TGTGCCAGCAAGGGGGCTAGCGGGGGCTACGAGCAGTACTTC; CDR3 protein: CASKGASGGYEQYF
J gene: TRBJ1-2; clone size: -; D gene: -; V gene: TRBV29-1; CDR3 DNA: TGCAGCGTTGAGTCCAGGGCTGGCTACACCTTC; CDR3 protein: CSVESRAGYTF
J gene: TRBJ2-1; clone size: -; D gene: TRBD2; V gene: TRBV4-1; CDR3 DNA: TGCGCCAGCAGCCAAGATCTCCTTACTAGCGGGAGGTCCTCCTACAATGAGCAGTTCTTC; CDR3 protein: CASSQDLLTSGRSSYNEQFF
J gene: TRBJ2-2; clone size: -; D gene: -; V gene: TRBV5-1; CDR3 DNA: TGCGCCAGCAGCTTAACGGGACCCCCGGCGGGGGAGCTGTTTTTT; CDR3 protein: CASSLTGPPAGELFF
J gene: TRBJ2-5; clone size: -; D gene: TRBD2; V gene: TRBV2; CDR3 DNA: TGTGCCAGCAGTCAGCGGGAGGGCCAAGAGACCCAGTACTTC; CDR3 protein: CASSQREGQETQYF
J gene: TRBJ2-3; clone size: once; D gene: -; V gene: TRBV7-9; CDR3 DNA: TGTGCCAGCAGCCCAAGACTCAGGGAAACCGGCACAGATACGCAGTATTTT; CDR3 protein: CASSPRLRETGTDTQYF
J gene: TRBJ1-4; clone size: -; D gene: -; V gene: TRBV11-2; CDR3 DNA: TGTGCCAGCAGCTACAGATTTGGTAATGAAAAACTGTTTTTT; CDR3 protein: CASSYRFGNEKLFF
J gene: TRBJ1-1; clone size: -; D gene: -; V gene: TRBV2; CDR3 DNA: TGTGCCAGCCATCAAAGCGGGGTGTCCACTGAAGCTTTCTTT; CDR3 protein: CASHQSGVSTEAFF
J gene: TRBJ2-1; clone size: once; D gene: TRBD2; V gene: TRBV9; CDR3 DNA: TGTGCCAGCAGCGTAAGCGGGAGGGCTTTTGATGAGCAGTTCTTC; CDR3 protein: CASSVSGRAFDEQFF
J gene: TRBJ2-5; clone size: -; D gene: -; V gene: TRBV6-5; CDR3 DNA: TGTGCCAGCAGCCTAGGGCTAGGTATCCAAGAGACCCAGTACTTC; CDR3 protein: CASSLGLGIQETQYF
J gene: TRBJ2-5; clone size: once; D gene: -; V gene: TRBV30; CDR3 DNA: TGTGCCTGGAGTGTGCAGGCGGGGGAGACCCAGTACTTC; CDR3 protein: CAWSVQAGETQYF
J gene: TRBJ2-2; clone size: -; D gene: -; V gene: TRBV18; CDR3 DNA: TGTGCCAGCACCGGGAAGGGCACCGGGGAGCTGTTTTTT; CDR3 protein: CASTGKGTGELFF
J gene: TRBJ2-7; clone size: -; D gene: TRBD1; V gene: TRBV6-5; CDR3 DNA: TGTGCCAGCAGTTACGTCGGACAGGGAGGCGAGCAGTACTTC; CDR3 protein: CASSYVGQGGEQYF
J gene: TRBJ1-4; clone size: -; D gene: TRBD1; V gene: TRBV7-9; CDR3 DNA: TGTGCCAGCAGCTTAGGCCGGGACAGGGGATGCGAAAAACTGTTTTTT; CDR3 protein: CASSLGRDRGCEKLFF
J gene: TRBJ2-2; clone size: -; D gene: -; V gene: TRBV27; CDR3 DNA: TGTGCCAGCAGTTCTTGGGAGAAGAACACCGGGGAGCTGTTTTTT; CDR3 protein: CASSSWEKNTGELFF
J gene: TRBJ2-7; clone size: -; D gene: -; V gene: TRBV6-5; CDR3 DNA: TGTGCCAGCAGTTACGCGGGACTGGTCTACGAGCAGTACTTC; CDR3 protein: CASSYAGLVYEQYF
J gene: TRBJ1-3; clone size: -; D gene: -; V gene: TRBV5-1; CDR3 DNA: TGCGCCAGCAGCTTTGGACTCGCGAGCTCTGGAAACACCATATATTTT; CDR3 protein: CASSFGLASSGNTIYF
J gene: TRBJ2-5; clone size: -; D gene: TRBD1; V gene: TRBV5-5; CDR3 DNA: TGTGCCAGCAGCCAACCAAAGACAGGGGGATATGGAGAGACCCAGTACTTC; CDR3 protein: CASSQPKTGGYGETQYF
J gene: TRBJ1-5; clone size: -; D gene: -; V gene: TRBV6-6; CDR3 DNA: TGTGCCAGCAGTCTGAGGGGGGAAGGCAATCAGCCCCAGCATTTT; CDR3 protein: CASSLRGEGNQPQHF
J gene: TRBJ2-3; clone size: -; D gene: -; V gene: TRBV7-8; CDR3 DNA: TGTGCCAGCAGCTCCCAGGGGACGCGAGATACGCAGTATTTT; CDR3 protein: CASSSQGTRDTQYF
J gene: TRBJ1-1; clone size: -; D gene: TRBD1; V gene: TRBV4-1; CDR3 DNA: TGCGCCAGCAGCCCTACAGGGGGCCGTGAAGCTTTCTTT; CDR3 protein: CASSPTGGREAFF
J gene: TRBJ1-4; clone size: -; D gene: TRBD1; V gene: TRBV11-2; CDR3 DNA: TGTGCCAGCAGCTTATGGCGGGACAGGGGGGAAAAACTGTTTTTT; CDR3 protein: CASSLWRDRGEKLFF
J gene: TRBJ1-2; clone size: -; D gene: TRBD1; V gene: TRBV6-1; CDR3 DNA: TGTGCCAGCAGGACAGGGGACTATGGCTACACCTTC; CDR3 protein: CASRTGDYGYTF
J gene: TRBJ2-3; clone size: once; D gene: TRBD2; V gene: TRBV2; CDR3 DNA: TGTGCCAGCAGAACTAGCGCGGATACGCAGTATTTT; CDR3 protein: CASRTSADTQYF
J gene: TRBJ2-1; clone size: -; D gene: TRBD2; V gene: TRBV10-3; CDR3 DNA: TGTGCCATCAGTGAGTCGATGCCTAGCGGGAGAGGGAATGAGCAGTTCTTC; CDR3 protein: CAISESMPSGRGNEQFF
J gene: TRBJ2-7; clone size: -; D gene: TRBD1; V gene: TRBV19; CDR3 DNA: TGTGCCAGTAGCCCACAGACAGGGTACTACGAGCAGTACTTC; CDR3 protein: CASSPQTGYYEQYF
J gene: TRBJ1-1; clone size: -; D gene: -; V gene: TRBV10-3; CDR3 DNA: TGTGCCATCAGTGAGTCGCAGGGTGAAGCTTTCTTT; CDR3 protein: CAISESQGEAFF
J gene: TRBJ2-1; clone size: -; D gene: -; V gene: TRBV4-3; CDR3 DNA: TGCGCCAGCAGCCAATTTCGGGGCAGTGAGCAGTTCTTC; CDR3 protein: CASSQFRGSEQFF
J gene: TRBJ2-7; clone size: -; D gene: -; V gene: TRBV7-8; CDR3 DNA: TGTGCCAGCAGCTCAGGGGACGCCCGGTCCCTCTACGAGCAGTACTTC; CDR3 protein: CASSSGDARSLYEQYF
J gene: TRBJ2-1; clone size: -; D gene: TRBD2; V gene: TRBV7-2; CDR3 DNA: TGTGCCAGCAGCTTGGGAACTAGCGGGAGGGCCAATTACAATGAGCAGTTCTTC; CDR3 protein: CASSLGTSGRANYNEQFF
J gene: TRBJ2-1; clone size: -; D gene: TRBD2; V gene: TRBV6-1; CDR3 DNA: TGTGCCAGCAGTGCCGGACTAGCCATTGCTGAGCAGTTCTTC; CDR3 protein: CASSAGLAIAEQFF
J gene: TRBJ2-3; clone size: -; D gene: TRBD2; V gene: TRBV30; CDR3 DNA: TGTGCCTGGAGTGGACTAGCGGGGGCGGATACGCAGTATTTT; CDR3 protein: CAWSGLAGADTQYF
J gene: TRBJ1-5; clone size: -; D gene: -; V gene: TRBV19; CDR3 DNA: TGTGCCAGTAGACGAACGGGCAATCAGCCCCAGCATTTT; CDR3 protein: CASRRTGNQPQHF
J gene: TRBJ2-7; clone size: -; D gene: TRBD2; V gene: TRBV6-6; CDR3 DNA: TGTGCCAGCAGTTACGTAGCGGGAGGAGGTTACGAGCAGTACTTC; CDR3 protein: CASSYVAGGGYEQYF
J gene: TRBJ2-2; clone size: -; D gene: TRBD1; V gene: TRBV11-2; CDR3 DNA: TGTGCCAGCAGTTTGCCGGGACAGGGTATCTCCGGGGAGCTGTTTTTT; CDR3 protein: CASSLPGQGISGELFF